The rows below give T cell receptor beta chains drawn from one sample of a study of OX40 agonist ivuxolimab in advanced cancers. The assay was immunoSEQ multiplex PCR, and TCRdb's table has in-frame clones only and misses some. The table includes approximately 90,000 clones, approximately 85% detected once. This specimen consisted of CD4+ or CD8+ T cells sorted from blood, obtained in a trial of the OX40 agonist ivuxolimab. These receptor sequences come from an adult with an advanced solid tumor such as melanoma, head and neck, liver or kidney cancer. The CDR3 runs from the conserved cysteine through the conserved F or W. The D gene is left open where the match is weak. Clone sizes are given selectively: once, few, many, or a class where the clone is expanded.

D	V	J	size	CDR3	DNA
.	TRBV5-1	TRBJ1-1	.	CASSQGQGYKAEAFF	TGCGCCAGCAGCCAGGGGCAGGGATACAAAGCTGAAGCTTTCTTT
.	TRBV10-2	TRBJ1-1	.	CASGLGPKEAFF	TGCGCCAGCGGGTTGGGCCCTAAGGAGGCTTTCTTT
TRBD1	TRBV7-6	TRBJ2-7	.	CASSTEDREALYF	TGTGCCAGCAGCACCGAGGACAGGGAGGCCCTGTACTTC
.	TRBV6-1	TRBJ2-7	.	CASSEFGREVYEQYF	TGTGCCAGCAGTGAATTCGGCAGGGAGGTTTACGAGCAGTACTTC
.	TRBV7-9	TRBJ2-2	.	CASSWTTGELFF	TGTGCCAGCAGTTGGACCACCGGGGAGCTGTTTTTT
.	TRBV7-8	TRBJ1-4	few	CASSFFLGDEKLFF	TGTGCCAGCAGCTTTTTCCTGGGGGATGAAAAACTGTTTTTT
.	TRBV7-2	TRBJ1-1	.	CASSFSGEGEAFF	TGTGCCAGCAGCTTTTCGGGCGAGGGTGAAGCTTTCTTT
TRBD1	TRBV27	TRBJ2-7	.	CASSVGQGPYEQYF	TGTGCCAGCAGTGTCGGACAGGGGCCCTACGAGCAGTACTTC
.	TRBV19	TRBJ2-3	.	CASSMVQSSTDTQYF	TGTGCCAGTAGTATGGTGCAGTCTAGCACAGATACGCAGTATTTT
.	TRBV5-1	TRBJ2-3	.	CASSSGGTDTQYF	TGCGCCAGCAGCTCCGGAGGCACAGATACGCAGTATTTT
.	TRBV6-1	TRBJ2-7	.	CASVGSGAGEQYF	TGTGCCAGCGTTGGTTCAGGGGCCGGCGAGCAGTACTTC
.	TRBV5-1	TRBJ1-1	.	CASSGQMNTEAFF	TGCGCCAGCAGTGGACAGATGAACACTGAAGCTTTCTTT
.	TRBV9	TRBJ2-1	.	CASSQGGEQFF	TGTGCCAGCAGCCAAGGGGGTGAGCAGTTCTTC
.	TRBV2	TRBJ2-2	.	CASSGYTGELFF	TGTGCCAGCAGTGGGTACACCGGGGAGCTGTTTTTT
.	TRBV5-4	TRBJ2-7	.	CASSETTVSYEQYF	TGTGCCAGCAGCGAGACGACGGTCTCCTACGAGCAGTACTTC
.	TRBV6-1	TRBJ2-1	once	CASTEPYNEQFF	TGTGCCAGCACCGAACCCTACAATGAGCAGTTCTTC
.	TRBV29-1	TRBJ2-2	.	CSVSTKYVGDTGELFF	TGCAGCGTTTCGACCAAGTACGTAGGGGACACCGGGGAGCTGTTTTTT
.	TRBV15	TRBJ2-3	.	CATSRDLHGDNTQYF	TGTGCCACCAGCAGGGACCTCCATGGCGACAATACGCAGTATTTT
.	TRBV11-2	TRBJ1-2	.	CASSPRFGRGNGYTF	TGTGCCAGCAGCCCCCGTTTTGGGCGGGGGAATGGCTACACCTTC
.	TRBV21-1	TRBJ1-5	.	CASSKFKPGDSNQPQHF	TGTGCCAGCAGCAAATTTAAACCAGGAGATAGCAATCAGCCCCAGCATTTT